The clone carrying this T cell receptor beta chain was seen at least ten times. Its antigen is undetermined. These data come from a study of identical twins. General study results and limits: Surplus twin overlap in beta out-of-frame sequences was less pronounced.

TCRdb re-derived calls from the 5' RACE reads in MiXCR, one entry per CDR3 protein. The sample lists some 500,000 distinct CDR3 sequences, approximately 15% seen once, with 0.5% to 0.65% in the top ten. J lost 5 bases, V lost 4 bases, and 7 bases had no gene match. This CDR3 is built from 14 residues. Germline V lookup: CDR1 SGHRS, CDR2 YFSETQ. These data are also associated with another study on yellow fever vaccine responses in identical twins.

The TCR comes from a young woman in good health. Source material: CD4+ T cells sorted from blood. This chain links TRBV5-1 with TRBJ2-7; 9 bases fit TRBD1. CDR3 nucleotides: TGCGCCAGCAGCCCAGGGACAGGGTACGACGAGCAGTACTTC. It yields the protein CASSPGTGYDEQYF.